This TCR beta chain was recovered during a study of HIV-infected patients and healthy controls. Whole-study results and caveats: HIV-infected repertoires had significantly higher mean Gini indices than controls, possibly reflecting oligoclonality.

About 550 ng RNA was reverse transcribed with alpha and beta constant-region primers. Alpha and beta chain libraries were made separately by chain-specific third strand synthesis with multiplexing indices. TCRdb re-analysed the 5' RACE reads in MiXCR, keeping a single row per CDR3 protein. The table records fewer than 6,500 distinct CDR3 sequences, around a quarter of them present only once. Whole blood was used without fractionation, so all unsorted peripheral T cells were included. Trimming removed 10 bases from V and 4 bases from J, with 14 bases in between. This CDR3 has 13 residues. The germline CDR1 and CDR2 sequences are MNHNY and SVGAGI (reference sequence). This clonotype has a count of ten or more. Antigen specificity is unknown.

Specimen: blood, collected before antiretroviral therapy. The source is an adult with HIV infection. The rearrangement links TRBV6-6 to TRBJ2-1; D is uncertain. CDR3 loop: CATLIPRYNEQFF. The CDR3 bases are TGTGCCACCCTGATACCCCGTTACAATGAGCAGTTCTTC.